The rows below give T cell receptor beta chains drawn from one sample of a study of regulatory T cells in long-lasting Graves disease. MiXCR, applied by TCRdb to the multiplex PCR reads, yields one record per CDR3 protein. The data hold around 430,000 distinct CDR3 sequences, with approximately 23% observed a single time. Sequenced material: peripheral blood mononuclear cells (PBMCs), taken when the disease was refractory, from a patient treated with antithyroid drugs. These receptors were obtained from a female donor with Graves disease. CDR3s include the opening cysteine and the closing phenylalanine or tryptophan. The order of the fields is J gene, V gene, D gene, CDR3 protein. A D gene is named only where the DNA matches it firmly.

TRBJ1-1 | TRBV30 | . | CAWSVPEGLNTEAFF
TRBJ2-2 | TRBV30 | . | CAWSVGSGELFF
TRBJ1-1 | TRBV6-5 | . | CASSYLQIEAFF
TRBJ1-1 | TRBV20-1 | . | CSASRGLGTEAFF
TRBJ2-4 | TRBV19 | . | CASSIDHRTPLAKNIQYF
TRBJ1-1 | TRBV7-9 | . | CASSRQQTEAFF
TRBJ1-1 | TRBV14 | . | CASSMTRGTEAFF
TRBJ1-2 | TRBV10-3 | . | CAISGSSPYGYTF
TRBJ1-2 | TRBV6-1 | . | CASTPGGLHYTF
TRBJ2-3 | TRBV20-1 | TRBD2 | CSARSLAGGWDTQYF
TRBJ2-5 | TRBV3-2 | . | CASSLGLAGGPQETQYF
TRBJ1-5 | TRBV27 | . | CASRTKGGYNQPQHF
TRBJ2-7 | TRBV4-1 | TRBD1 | CASSQVYGTAYEQYF
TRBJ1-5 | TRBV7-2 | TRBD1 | CASSLTGVRVQPQHF
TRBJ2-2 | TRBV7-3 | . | CASSSDRMGELFF
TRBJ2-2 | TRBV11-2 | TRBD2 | CASGPSRGAGGIGAGELFF
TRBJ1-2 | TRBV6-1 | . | CASSTGYGYTF
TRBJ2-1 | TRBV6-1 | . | CASSDNEQFF
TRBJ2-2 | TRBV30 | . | CAWGQPNTGELFF
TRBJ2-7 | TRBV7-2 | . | CASSLNPPLVGSTYEQYF
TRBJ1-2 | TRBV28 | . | CASSFEESAIGYTF
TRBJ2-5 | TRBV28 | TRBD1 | CASSLGTVQETQYF
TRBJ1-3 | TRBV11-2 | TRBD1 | CASSLDLTGATGNTIYF
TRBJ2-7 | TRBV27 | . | CASRLSVGNYEQYF
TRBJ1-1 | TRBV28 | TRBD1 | CASRPGTGAVNTEAFF
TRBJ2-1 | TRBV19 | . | CATQHPRPNHYNEQFF
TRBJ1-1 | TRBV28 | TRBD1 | CASSPSWPNRGLQNTEAFF
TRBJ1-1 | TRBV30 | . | CAWRWQATEAFF
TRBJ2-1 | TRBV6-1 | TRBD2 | CASSQTSGGASSYNEQFF
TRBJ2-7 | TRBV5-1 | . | CASSYHDSYEQYF
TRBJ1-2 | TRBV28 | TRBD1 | CASYPIGGGQGAGYGYTF
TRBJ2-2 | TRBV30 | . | CALDTAGELFF
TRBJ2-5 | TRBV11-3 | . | CASSSWGEETQYF
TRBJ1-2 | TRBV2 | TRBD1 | CASNPRDRGASKYYGYTF
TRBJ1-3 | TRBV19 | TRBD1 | CASSPTGERNTIYF
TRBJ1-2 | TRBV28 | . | CASSFGTNYGYTF
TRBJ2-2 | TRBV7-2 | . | CASSLGSSTGELFF
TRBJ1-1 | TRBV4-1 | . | CASSLIRDPLTEAFF
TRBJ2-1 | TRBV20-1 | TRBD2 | CSAWTSGGARNEQFF
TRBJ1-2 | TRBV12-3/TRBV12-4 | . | CASSVARTDYGYTF
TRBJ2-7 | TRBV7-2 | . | CASSYGVPGEQYF
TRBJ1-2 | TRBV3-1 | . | CASSQESRLALGGYTF
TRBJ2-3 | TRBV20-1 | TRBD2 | CSARDRAGTSGIMQYF
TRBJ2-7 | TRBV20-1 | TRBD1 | CSARDRDRGTYEQYF
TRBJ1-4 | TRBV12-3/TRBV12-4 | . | CASSSHGSTNEKLFF
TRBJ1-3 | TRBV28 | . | CASSSGQYSGNTIYF
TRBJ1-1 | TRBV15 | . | CATSTWARGTEAFF
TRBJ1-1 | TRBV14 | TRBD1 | CASSQELQGAECTEAFF
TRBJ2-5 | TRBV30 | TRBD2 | CAWRGVQETQYF
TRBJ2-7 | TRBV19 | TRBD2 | CASRGGSGPYEQYF
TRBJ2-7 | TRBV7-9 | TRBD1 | CASSSPRDRSSYEQYF
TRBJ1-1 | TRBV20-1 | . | CSARGVMNTEAFF
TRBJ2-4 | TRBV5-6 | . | CASSPAVGAKNIQYF
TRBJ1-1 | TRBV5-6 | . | CASSWDGGTEAFF
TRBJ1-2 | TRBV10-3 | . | CATNPGDSGYTF
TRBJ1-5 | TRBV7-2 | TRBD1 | CASSRQGGNSNQPQHF
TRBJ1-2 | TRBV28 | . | CASSLFLVSNYGYTF